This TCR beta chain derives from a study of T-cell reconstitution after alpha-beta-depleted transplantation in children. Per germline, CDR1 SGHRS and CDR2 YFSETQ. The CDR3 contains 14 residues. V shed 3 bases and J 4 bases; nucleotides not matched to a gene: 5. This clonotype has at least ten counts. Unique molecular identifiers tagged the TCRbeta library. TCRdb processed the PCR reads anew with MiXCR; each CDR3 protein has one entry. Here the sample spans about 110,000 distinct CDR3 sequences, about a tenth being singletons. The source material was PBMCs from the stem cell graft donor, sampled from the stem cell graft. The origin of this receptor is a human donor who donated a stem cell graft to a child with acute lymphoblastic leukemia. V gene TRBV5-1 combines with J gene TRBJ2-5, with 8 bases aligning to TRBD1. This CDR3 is CASSSGTGGETQYF. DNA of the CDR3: TGCGCCAGCAGCTCGGGGACAGGCGGAGAGACCCAGTACTTC.